The source of this TCR beta chain is a study of shared clonotypes between healthy human individuals (dated by TCRdb to about 2020). Study-level background: The cohort included a few men and a couple of women between 18 and 49 years of age. For each donor, CD4 naive and CD4 memory were each given three plates, CD8 naive was given two plates, and CD8 memory was given one plate. To estimate repertoire size and how much clonotype sharing occurs between individuals, the study deeply sequenced the blood TCR repertoires of roughly 5 healthy adults. Different laboratories and diverse techniques were used to prepare libraries and sequence TCR repertoires, to increase sequencing depth and limit assay-specific biases. Each donor's leukapheresis produced roughly between roughly 0.85 and 10 billion PBMCs.

About this clone: The antigen this receptor binds is unknown. Base qualities are not recorded, but no much larger clone differs from it by a single base.

CDR1 and CDR2 (SGHVS, FNYEAQ) derive from the germline V gene. Including cysteine and phenylalanine, the CDR3 has 14 amino acids. Just CDR3 DNA is preserved here, 42 bases in frame from base 1. Germline trimming: 5 bases from V, 2 bases from J; junction bases outside gene matches: 5. CD8 naive samples were obtained by positive selection for CCR7 among CD45RO-negative cells, yielding a CD45RA+CCR7+ population from which TemRA cells were excluded. The donors were healthy, HIV-negative adults who had no recently reported acute infections or vaccinations. Only Caucasian adults living in Nashville, Tennessee, USA were represented among the donors. Blood was collected by leukapheresis, and PBMCs were isolated by Ficoll-Histopaque density gradient centrifugation and then cryopreserved in liquid nitrogen vapor phase. Analytical flow cytometry was used to check the purity and quantity of each magnetically sorted T cell population. Genomic DNA was isolated from every sorted fraction and measured by UV absorbance on a Nanodrop 2000c.

Using the deep immunoSEQ assay, TCR CDR3 regions were amplified from genomic DNA by multiplex PCR. For each cell subset, the extracted genomic DNA was distributed evenly across all wells of several immunoSEQ 96-well plates, and each plate served as one replicate. For sorted subsets, about 0.2 ug genomic DNA, equal to tens of thousands of T cell genomes, was loaded into each replicate PCR. Purified libraries were measured with a Qubit 3.0 fluorometer, size-checked on a Bioanalyzer 2100, and measured again with the KAPA Library Quantification kit. Every immunoSEQ 96-well plate was sequenced on a separate single-read 150-cycle Illumina NextSeq 550 flow cell. In the authors' own workflow: Because the immunoSEQ output held only junctional sequences and lacked quality scores, the filtering could not match the filtering applied to full-length reads. To assign V/J genes and CDR3, sequences were annotated against IMGT germline references using PyIR, a Python wrapper for IgBLAST v1.9. Any read was removed if the V/J assignment was weak (E-value above 1e-6), the CDR3 was missing, or the read contained stop codons, out-of-frame junctions, or ambiguous translated residues. V3J clonotypes were defined by identical inferred V gene, J gene, and CDR3 amino acid sequence. Percentage overlap between repertoires was calculated by dividing the number of shared unique clonotypes by the size of the smaller repertoire. RTK rarefaction, the Chao1 estimator, and Recon v2.1 estimates of unobserved clonotypes were used to assess repertoire richness. For all TCRbeta clonotypes obtained by the gDNA method from a handful of donors, generation probabilities were computed with OLGA. The immuneACCESS repertoire file appears here via TCRdb, limited to in-frame rearrangements. These files lack a portion of the clones; in checked studies, under half of the deficit traces to unresolved V genes, and the cause of the others is not known. The V and J calls and clone size were taken over from that table, and D and trimming were inferred from the DNA. The sample table contains about 2 million clones; only one count was recorded for about 94% of them. In total, the top ten clones hold 0.9% to 1.5% of the sample.

Overall study results and their limits: Pairwise subsampling indicated that sequencing depth was expected to affect the degree of clonotype sharing among donors. Naive subsets generally had larger estimated clonotype richness than memory subsets did. Roughly 5% of naive CD4, 3.5% of naive CD8, roughly 2.4% of memory CD4, and about 0.4% of memory CD8 clonotypes were shared across four donors. Sampling was limited to blood, and TCR repertoires in tissue likely differ from TCR repertoires in blood. Higher generation probabilities were observed for clonotypes shared by all four sorted-subset donors than for non-shared clonotypes. Because the study included only a small number of donors, the genetic and exposure-history diversity represented was limited. Rarefaction of sorted-subset datasets indicated incomplete sequencing despite the large sequencing depth.

Material: naive CD8+ T cells sorted from blood. Reading the label with the study, this specimen's cell subset or site is: CD45RA+CCR7+. This clonotype originated in a man younger than 35 in good health. Recombination linked TRBV7-6 to TRBJ2-7; 8 junctional bases match TRBD1. The CDR3 protein: CASSPGTGTYEQYF. The nucleotides are TGTGCCAGCAGCCCCGGGACAGGAACCTACGAGCAGTACTTC.